Listed below are T cell receptor beta chains from one sample, sequenced in a study of T cell changes during pregnancy in multiple sclerosis. Sequencing used immunoSEQ multiplex PCR; TCRdb keeps in-frame clones, though not all of them. Seen here are several thousand clones, about 87% observed once, and the top ten hold over 4%. Material: CD8+ T cells from peripheral blood mononuclear cells, obtained in the first trimester of pregnancy. Source of these receptors: a female donor in good health, enrolled as a control in a pregnancy study. Each CDR3 is given with its conserved first and last residue. D genes are given only for firm matches. Size is stated for part of the rows, as once, few or many counts, or as a class when the clone is expanded.

V: TRBV7-8
size: -
J: TRBJ2-7
D: -
length: 14
DNA: TGTGCCAGCAGCGAGTGGGCCCTCCTTGCCGAGCAGTACTTC
CDR3: CASSEWALLAEQYF

V: TRBV28
size: -
J: TRBJ2-5
D: TRBD2
length: 16
DNA: TGTGCCAGCAGTGCCTGGGGGGGTAGGGGAGAAAAGACCCAGTACTTC
CDR3: CASSAWGGRGEKTQYF

V: TRBV7-9
size: once
J: TRBJ2-5
D: -
length: 14
DNA: TGTGCCAGCAGCATAAGACAATTCCAAGAGACCCAGTACTTC
CDR3: CASSIRQFQETQYF

V: TRBV5-6
size: -
J: TRBJ2-1
D: -
length: 15
DNA: TGTGCCAGCAGCTTGGACAGACAGCCTTACAATGAGCAGTTCTTC
CDR3: CASSLDRQPYNEQFF

V: TRBV7-9
size: -
J: TRBJ2-6
D: -
length: 16
DNA: TGTGCCAGCAGCTTAGTGAGGAGCTCTGGGGCCAACGTCCTGACTTTC
CDR3: CASSLVRSSGANVLTF

V: TRBV7-6
size: -
J: TRBJ2-3
D: TRBD2
length: 15
DNA: TGTGCCAGCAGCTTAGGTGGGGGGGGCACAGATACGCAGTATTTT
CDR3: CASSLGGGGTDTQYF

V: TRBV25-1
size: -
J: TRBJ2-7
D: TRBD1
length: 15
DNA: TGTGCCAGCAGATCACTTGTTGACAGGGTCTACGAGCAGTACTTC
CDR3: CASRSLVDRVYEQYF

V: TRBV6-5
size: -
J: TRBJ2-1
D: -
length: 15
DNA: TGTGCCAGCAGCCCGGGGGTAGAGTCCTACAATGAGCAGTTCTTC
CDR3: CASSPGVESYNEQFF

V: TRBV28
size: -
J: TRBJ2-7
D: -
length: 16
DNA: TGTGCCAGCAAACACCCGGAAGGGATCAGGGCCTACGAGCAGTACTTC
CDR3: CASKHPEGIRAYEQYF

V: TRBV9
size: -
J: TRBJ2-2
D: -
length: 15
DNA: TGTGCCAGCAGCGCTAATAGACAGAACACCGGGGAGCTGTTTTTT
CDR3: CASSANRQNTGELFF

V: TRBV28
size: -
J: TRBJ2-4
D: TRBD1
length: 15
DNA: TGTGCCAGCAGATACGGGACAGGGGGTGCGAACATTCAGTACTTC
CDR3: CASRYGTGGANIQYF

V: TRBV6-1
size: -
J: TRBJ2-2
D: TRBD1
length: 15
DNA: TGTGCCAGCAGTGAAGGGACAGGGGACACCGGGGAGCTGTTTTTT
CDR3: CASSEGTGDTGELFF

V: TRBV6-4
size: -
J: TRBJ2-3
D: TRBD2
length: 15
DNA: TGTGCCAGCAGTGACGGGACTAGTGAGGCAGATACGCAGTATTTT
CDR3: CASSDGTSEADTQYF

V: TRBV11-3
size: -
J: TRBJ2-7
D: -
length: 13
DNA: TGTGCCAGCAGCTTAGTCGAGGGCTACGAGCAGTACTTC
CDR3: CASSLVEGYEQYF

V: TRBV4-1
size: -
J: TRBJ2-1
D: TRBD1
length: 16
DNA: TGCGCCAGCAGCCAAGGCTCGACAGGGGGCCACAATGAGCAGTTCTTC
CDR3: CASSQGSTGGHNEQFF

V: TRBV4-1
size: -
J: TRBJ2-3
D: TRBD1
length: 17
DNA: TGCGCCAGCAGCCAATTCCTGGACAGGGGGCCCACAGATACGCAGTATTTT
CDR3: CASSQFLDRGPTDTQYF

V: TRBV7-2
size: -
J: TRBJ2-1
D: -
length: 15
DNA: TGTGCCAGCAGCTTAGTGGCGGTTTTGAGTGGGGAGCAGTTCTTC
CDR3: CASSLVAVLSGEQFF

V: TRBV13
size: -
J: TRBJ2-7
D: TRBD2
length: 15
DNA: TGTGCCAGCAGTAGACTAGCGGGATCCTCCTACGAGCAGTACTTC
CDR3: CASSRLAGSSYEQYF

V: TRBV4-1
size: -
J: TRBJ1-5
D: TRBD1
length: 16
DNA: TGCGCCAGCAGCCTCCGACAGGGGAGCCACAATCAGCCCCAGCATTTT
CDR3: CASSLRQGSHNQPQHF

V: TRBV4-1
size: once
J: TRBJ2-6
D: TRBD1
length: 18
DNA: TGCGCCAGCAGCCAAGTGGGGGACAGCCATACTGGGGCCAACGTCCTGACTTTC
CDR3: CASSQVGDSHTGANVLTF

V: TRBV5-6
size: -
J: TRBJ2-2
D: TRBD1
length: 15
DNA: TGTGCCAGCAGTTCTGCGGACAGGGGGGCCGGGGAGCTGTTTTTT
CDR3: CASSSADRGAGELFF

V: TRBV9
size: -
J: TRBJ2-2
D: -
length: 13
DNA: TGTGCCAGCAGTGCGAGAGGCGCCGGGGAGCTGTTTTTT
CDR3: CASSARGAGELFF

V: TRBV28
size: -
J: TRBJ2-7
D: -
length: 14
DNA: TGTGCCAGCAGTCGCCGGGGGGCGAGTTACGAGCAGTACTTC
CDR3: CASSRRGASYEQYF

V: TRBV18
size: -
J: TRBJ2-7
D: TRBD1
length: 13
DNA: TGTGCCAGCTCACTCGGACAGGGAAGCGAGCAGTACTTC
CDR3: CASSLGQGSEQYF

V: TRBV7-9
size: -
J: TRBJ1-5
D: -
length: 13
DNA: TGTGCCTCCACCGGGGACAACAATCAGCCCCAGCATTTT
CDR3: CASTGDNNQPQHF

V: TRBV2
size: -
J: TRBJ1-4
D: -
length: 10
DNA: TGTGCCAGCTTTCAGGAAAAACTGTTTTTT
CDR3: CASFQEKLFF

V: TRBV30
size: once
J: TRBJ2-2
D: -
length: 18
DNA: TGTGCCTGGAGTGTACCCGAGCACTGGACAGATAACACCGGGGAGCTGTTTTTT
CDR3: CAWSVPEHWTDNTGELFF

V: TRBV12-2
size: -
J: TRBJ2-1
D: -
length: 14
DNA: TGTGCAAGTCGACGCGACGTCCGGGACAACGAGCAGTTCTTC
CDR3: CASRRDVRDNEQFF

V: TRBV29-1
size: once
J: TRBJ2-4
D: TRBD1
length: 16
DNA: TGCAGCGTTAGCCTGACAGGGGGGTTCGCCAAAAACATTCAGTACTTC
CDR3: CSVSLTGGFAKNIQYF

V: TRBV7-9
size: -
J: TRBJ1-4
D: TRBD1
length: 15
DNA: TGTGCCAGCAGCACCCCGGACAGGGGAGATGAAAAACTGTTTTTT
CDR3: CASSTPDRGDEKLFF

V: TRBV7-8
size: -
J: TRBJ2-2
D: -
length: 17
DNA: TGTGCCAGCAGCTCCGCGGGGCTGGGACTGGTCGCCGGGGAGCTGTTTTTT
CDR3: CASSSAGLGLVAGELFF

V: TRBV11-3
size: once
J: TRBJ1-5
D: TRBD1
length: 16
DNA: TGTGCCAGCAGCCAGGGGGTCGGGCCCTGCAATCAGCCCCAGCATTTT
CDR3: CASSQGVGPCNQPQHF

V: TRBV11-2
size: -
J: TRBJ2-2
D: TRBD2
length: 15
DNA: TGTGCCAGCAGCCCCCGACTAGCTGGCACCGGGGAGCTGTTTTTT
CDR3: CASSPRLAGTGELFF

V: TRBV28
size: -
J: TRBJ2-7
D: -
length: 18
DNA: TGTGCCAGCAGCCCCAAGCCCAGGGGAGGGAAAAAGCTCTACGAGCAGTACTTC
CDR3: CASSPKPRGGKKLYEQYF

V: TRBV11-2
size: -
J: TRBJ2-7
D: TRBD1
length: 17
DNA: TGTGCCAGCAGCTTAGGGACAGGGGGCGTGCAGTCCTACGAGCAGTACTTC
CDR3: CASSLGTGGVQSYEQYF

V: TRBV6-1
size: once
J: TRBJ2-3
D: TRBD1
length: 15
DNA: TGTGCCAGCAGTGCGGGACAGGGTAGCACAGATACGCAGTATTTT
CDR3: CASSAGQGSTDTQYF

V: TRBV11-2
size: -
J: TRBJ2-5
D: -
length: 16
DNA: TGTGCCAGCAGCTTAGACCCAGGGGAAGTTTTCGAGACCCAGTACTTC
CDR3: CASSLDPGEVFETQYF

V: TRBV11-3
size: -
J: TRBJ2-1
D: TRBD2
length: 18
DNA: TGTGCCAGCAGCTTAGTGGTTAGCGGGAGCCCGCTCTACAATGAGCAGTTCTTC
CDR3: CASSLVVSGSPLYNEQFF

V: TRBV11-2
size: -
J: TRBJ1-2
D: TRBD1
length: 17
DNA: TGTGCCAGCAGCTTAGGGACAGGGGGGGTTCTTAGCTATGGCTACACCTTC
CDR3: CASSLGTGGVLSYGYTF

V: TRBV2
size: -
J: TRBJ1-1
D: TRBD1
length: 12
DNA: TGTGCCAGCAGTCCAGGGGGCCCAGAAGCTTTCTTT
CDR3: CASSPGGPEAFF

V: TRBV7-2
size: -
J: TRBJ1-1
D: -
length: 14
DNA: TGTGCCAGCAGCCCGTTTGTAGGAGAAACTGAAGCTTTCTTT
CDR3: CASSPFVGETEAFF

V: TRBV18
size: -
J: TRBJ2-5
D: -
length: 17
DNA: TGTGCCAGCTCACCTTGGGCAGGGAGGTCGTACCAAGAGACCCAGTACTTC
CDR3: CASSPWAGRSYQETQYF

V: TRBV6-1
size: -
J: TRBJ1-4
D: -
length: 14
DNA: TGTGCCAGCAGTGACAGGGCCCCAAATGAAAAACTGTTTTTT
CDR3: CASSDRAPNEKLFF

V: TRBV14
size: -
J: TRBJ2-1
D: -
length: 18
DNA: TGTGCCAGCAGCCAAGATCTGGGGAGTCTTAACTCCTACAATGAGCAGTTCTTC
CDR3: CASSQDLGSLNSYNEQFF

V: TRBV7-9
size: -
J: TRBJ2-6
D: -
length: 16
DNA: TGTGCCAGCAGCTTAGGGTCTACGTCTGGGGCCAACGTCCTGACTTTC
CDR3: CASSLGSTSGANVLTF

V: TRBV5-5
size: -
J: TRBJ1-5
D: -
length: 18
DNA: TGTGCCAGCAGCCCACGAGCGATAATCCTCAGCGGCAATCAGCCCCAGCATTTT
CDR3: CASSPRAIILSGNQPQHF

V: TRBV15
size: -
J: TRBJ2-1
D: TRBD2
length: 15
DNA: TGTGCCACCAGCAGAGAAAGGACTAGCCCCAATGAGCAGTTCTTC
CDR3: CATSRERTSPNEQFF

V: TRBV5-1
size: -
J: TRBJ1-1
D: TRBD1
length: 16
DNA: TGCGCCAGCAGCTCGGGACAGGGGGAGAAGGACACTGAAGCTTTCTTT
CDR3: CASSSGQGEKDTEAFF

V: TRBV7-2
size: -
J: TRBJ1-2
D: -
length: 14
DNA: TGTGCCAGCAGCCAATCGATCGGGAACTATGGCTACACCTTC
CDR3: CASSQSIGNYGYTF

V: TRBV4-1
size: -
J: TRBJ2-3
D: TRBD2
length: 16
DNA: TGCGCCAGCAGCGGGACTAGCGGGCCTGGCACAGATACGCAGTATTTT
CDR3: CASSGTSGPGTDTQYF

V: TRBV14
size: -
J: TRBJ1-2
D: -
length: 14
DNA: TGTGCCAGCAGCCAAGAAGCGGACAACTATGGCTACACCTTC
CDR3: CASSQEADNYGYTF

V: TRBV5-1
size: -
J: TRBJ1-1
D: -
length: 13
DNA: TGCGCCAGCAGCTTGCCGGACATCCGCGAAGCTTTCTTT
CDR3: CASSLPDIREAFF